This passage covers 11 T cell receptor beta chains from one sample sequenced in a study of T cell responses to AZD1222 COVID-19 vaccine. Sequencing used immunoSEQ multiplex PCR; TCRdb keeps in-frame clones, though not all of them. The data show under 200,000 clones, around nine tenths seen once. The sample consisted of peripheral blood, taken 28 days after the second dose of the MenACWY control vaccine. These receptors were taken from an adult who received the MenACWY meningococcal vaccine as a control.

The chain employs TRBV18 and TRBJ1-2, with D unresolved. Germline V CDR1 and CDR2: KGHSH, LQKENI. Trimming removed 5 bases from V and 5 bases from J, with 15 bases in between. CDR3 size: 14 residues. CDR3 sequence (DNA): TGTGCCAGCTCAGGGGTCTACGGGGATTATGGCTACACCTTC. Its protein is CASSGVYGDYGYTF. The full variable domain, in which reference TRBV18 and TRBJ1-2 provide the parts outside the CDR3, is NAGVMQNPRHLVRRRGQEARLRCSPMKGHSHVYWYRQLPEEGLKFMVYLQKENIIDESGMPKERFSAEFPKEGPSILRIQQVVRGDSAAYFCASSGVYGDYGYTFGSGTRLTVV.

The chain couples TRBV29-1 to TRBJ1-2; tentative D call: TRBD1 (5 bases). CDR1 is SQVTM, CDR2 ANQGSEA, per germline. V was trimmed by 2 bases and J by 8 bases, leaving 12 bases between them. There are 12 residues in the CDR3. The CDR3 loop is CSVEKGLAGYTF. CDR3 DNA: TGCAGCGTTGAAAAGGGGTTGGCGGGCTACACCTTC.

This chain connects TRBV9 to TRBJ2-7, with D uncertain. Germline V CDR1 and CDR2: SGDLS, YYNGEE. V lost 0 bases to trimming and J lost 0 bases, with 10 bases between them. The CDR3 sequence is 15 residues long. This CDR3 is CASSVGAASSYEQYF. The CDR3 region has the DNA TGTGCCAGCAGCGTAGGGGCAGCGAGCTCCTACGAGCAGTACTTC.

This clone was counted between two and nine times. Compared with germline, one end of the junction differs, possibly owing to a read error. The rearrangement links TRBV27 to TRBJ2-7; D remains ambiguous. Germline V gene lookup returns CDR1 MNHEY and CDR2 SMNVEV (reference sequence). The CDR3 contains 14 residues. CDR3 coding DNA: TGTGCCAGCAGTTTATCTCCCCGTGGAGAAGGCGTGGACTTC. It translates to CASSLSPRGEGVDF.

The chain has TRBV2 and TRBJ2-1; perhaps TRBD1 as D (5 bases). CDR1 and CDR2 (germline): SNHLY, FYNNEI. This CDR3 is built from 16 residues. V shed 4 bases and J shed 0 bases, with 13 bases lying between them. CDR3 residues: CASSADLGASYNEQFF. The CDR3 nucleotides read TGTGCCAGCAGTGCGGATCTAGGGGCCTCCTACAATGAGCAGTTCTTC. Supplemented by reference TRBV2 and TRBJ2-1, the full variable domain reads EPEVTQTPSHQVTQMGQEVILRCVPISNHLYFYWYRQILGQKVEFLVSFYNNEISEKSEIFDDQFSVERPDGSNFTLKIRSTKLEDSAMYFCASSADLGASYNEQFFGPGTRLTVL.

The chain links TRBV10-3 to TRBJ1-5, with D possibly matching TRBD1 (5 bases). Trimming removed 3 bases from V and 7 bases from J, with 13 bases in between. The CDR3 sequence is 14 residues long. Germline V lookup: CDR1 ENHRY, CDR2 SYGVKD. CDR3 sequence reads: CAISEWGGQQPQHF. The CDR3 nucleotides read TGTGCCATCAGTGAATGGGGGGGTCAACAGCCCCAGCATTTT.

This chain connects TRBV6-1 to TRBJ1-4; 10 bases are shared with TRBD1. The CDR3 runs to 16 residues. V shed 3 bases and J 3 bases; nucleotides not matched to a gene: 4. Germline V gene sequence: CDR1 MNHNS, CDR2 SASEGT. In DNA, the CDR3 is TGTGCCAGCAGTGAGACAGGGGGCGCCTCTAATGAAAAACTGTTTTTT. It specifies CASSETGGASNEKLFF.

The genes are TRBV7-2 and TRBJ2-1, with D perhaps assigned TRBD1 or TRBD2 (5 bases each). The CDR3 has 16 residues. Per germline, CDR1 SGHTA and CDR2 FQGNSA. Between the trimmed V and J ends, which lost 0 bases and 5 bases, there was a span of 14 bases. The CDR3 sequence is CASSLAWGKGHNEQFF. DNA of the CDR3: TGTGCCAGCAGCTTAGCGTGGGGGAAAGGGCACAATGAGCAGTTCTTC.

The chain combines TRBV27 with TRBJ2-7; TRBD1 matches 7 bases. The CDR3 consists of 15 residues. The ends lost 5 bases at V and 4 bases at J; junction bases unmatched: 11. Germline CDR1 reads MNHEY; CDR2 reads SMNVEV (reference sequence). The CDR3 protein is CASSLKPGQSYEQYF. The CDR3 coding sequence is TGTGCCAGCAGTCTGAAACCGGGACAGTCGTACGAGCAGTACTTC.

This clone was picked up one time. The chain is built from TRBV5-1 and TRBJ2-7, with D possibly called TRBD1 or TRBD2 (5 bases each). This CDR3 is built from 14 residues. V was clipped by 4 bases and J by 0 bases, with 11 bases between them. Per the germline V gene, CDR1 is SGHRS and CDR2 is YFSETQ. Here the CDR3 DNA reads TGCGCCAGCAGCCCTGGGGGTAGCTCCTACGAGCAGTACTTC. Amino acid sequence: CASSPGGSSYEQYF.

The gene calls are TRBV19 and TRBJ1-1, with TRBD1 identical over 12 bases. Germline values: CDR1 LNHDA, CDR2 SQIVND (reference sequence). V lost 10 bases to trimming and J lost 5 bases; unmatched junction nucleotides: 11. The CDR3 covers 15 residues. The CDR3 DNA reads TGTGCCACCCTGGGGACAGGGGGCCCGGGTACTGAAGCTTTCTTT. It encodes CATLGTGGPGTEAFF.